A selection of T cell receptor beta chains follows, all from one sample in a study of shared clonotypes between healthy human individuals. The protocol was immunoSEQ multiplex PCR, while the TCRdb copy is restricted to in-frame clones and leaves out a portion. The repertoire holds around 2,000,000 clones, 85% to 95% seen once, with about 1.8% in the top ten. The material sequenced was naive CD8+ T cells from PBMCs. The receptors come from a man aged 18 to 30 in good health. Some clones in this sample may be carry-over from other donors' samples. Each CDR3 is given with its conserved first and last residue. The D gene is left open where the match is weak. Expanded clones are given a class, and other clones once, few, many or no size at all.

size: -; length: 14; J: TRBJ2-3; V: TRBV27; D: -; DNA: TGTGCCAGCAGCTGGACACGAAACACAGATACGCAGTATTTT; CDR3: CASSWTRNTDTQYF
size: -; length: 16; J: TRBJ2-7; V: TRBV7-9; D: TRBD1; DNA: TGTGCCAGCAGCCACGGACAGGGGGCATGGTCCTACGAGCAGTACTTC; CDR3: CASSHGQGAWSYEQYF
size: -; length: 14; J: TRBJ2-1; V: TRBV5-1; D: -; DNA: TGCGCCAGCAGCTGGGAAGGTGGGGCCCAAGAGCAGTTCTTC; CDR3: CASSWEGGAQEQFF
size: -; length: 17; J: TRBJ2-1; V: TRBV1; D: -; DNA: TGCACCAGCAGCCTCACCTCTCAGCGTCACCTTTACAATGAGCAGTTCTTC; CDR3: CTSSLTSQRHLYNEQFF
size: -; length: 15; J: TRBJ2-1; V: TRBV10-2; D: -; DNA: TGCGCCAGCAGTGAGCGAGGGGGGGCCGGGAATGAGCAGTTCTTC; CDR3: CASSERGGAGNEQFF
size: -; length: 12; J: TRBJ2-3; V: TRBV27; D: -; DNA: TGTGCCAGCAGTCCCGACATTAATACGCAGTATTTT; CDR3: CASSPDINTQYF
size: few; length: 14; J: TRBJ2-7; V: TRBV27; D: TRBD1; DNA: TGTGCCAGCAGTCACCGGGACAGCTTCTACGAGCAGTACTTC; CDR3: CASSHRDSFYEQYF
size: -; length: 13; J: TRBJ2-5; V: TRBV11-2; D: -; DNA: TGTGCCAGCAGCCCCCGCGGCCAAGAGACCCAGTACTTC; CDR3: CASSPRGQETQYF
size: -; length: 17; J: TRBJ2-1; V: TRBV14; D: TRBD2; DNA: TGTGCCAGCAGCCCGGGACTAGCGGGTCCCTCCTACAATGAGCAGTTCTTC; CDR3: CASSPGLAGPSYNEQFF
size: -; length: 15; J: TRBJ2-1; V: TRBV19; D: TRBD1; DNA: TGTGCCAGTAGTATCCGGACAGGGAAGGGGTATGAGCAGTTCTTC; CDR3: CASSIRTGKGYEQFF
size: -; length: 16; J: TRBJ2-7; V: TRBV27; D: TRBD2; DNA: TGTGCCAGCAGTCGCCAACCAGCGGGAGGGCACTACGAGCAGTACTTC; CDR3: CASSRQPAGGHYEQYF
size: -; length: 15; J: TRBJ1-1; V: TRBV2; D: -; DNA: TGTGCCAGCAGTGAAAATTACATCCTAAACACTGAAGCTTTCTTT; CDR3: CASSENYILNTEAFF
size: -; length: 14; J: TRBJ2-7; V: TRBV28; D: TRBD1; DNA: TGTGCCACCTCTATGACGGGACAGGCCTACGAGCAGTACTTC; CDR3: CATSMTGQAYEQYF
size: -; length: 13; J: TRBJ1-2; V: TRBV28; D: -; DNA: TGTGCCAGCACTAGAAACCCGATTAAAGGCTACACCTTC; CDR3: CASTRNPIKGYTF
size: -; length: 15; J: TRBJ1-2; V: TRBV9; D: TRBD1; DNA: TGTGCCAGCAGCCTGGGGACAGGGGGCTTGGATGGCTACACCTTC; CDR3: CASSLGTGGLDGYTF
size: -; length: 15; J: TRBJ2-7; V: TRBV7-3; D: TRBD1; DNA: TGTGCCAGCAGCTGGGGACAGGGGAGCTCCTACGAGCAGTACTTC; CDR3: CASSWGQGSSYEQYF
size: -; length: 15; J: TRBJ2-7; V: TRBV14; D: -; DNA: TGTGCCAGCAGCTCCCACGACGCACACTTCTACGAGCAGTACTTC; CDR3: CASSSHDAHFYEQYF
size: -; length: 12; J: TRBJ2-7; V: TRBV27; D: TRBD1; DNA: TGTGCCAGCAGTCAGCCAGGGGGCACGCAGTACTTC; CDR3: CASSQPGGTQYF
size: -; length: 14; J: TRBJ2-7; V: TRBV6-5; D: -; DNA: TGTGCCAGCAGTTACTCAGCCGGCCCCTACGAGCAGTACTTC; CDR3: CASSYSAGPYEQYF
size: -; length: 18; J: TRBJ1-5; V: TRBV15; D: -; DNA: TGTGCCACCAGCAGGGGGTCTGGAATAAGTAGCCCCAGCGTGACCCAGCATTTT; CDR3: CATSRGSGISSPSVTQHF
size: -; length: 14; J: TRBJ2-2; V: TRBV27; D: -; DNA: TGTGCCAGCAGTCCAAGGGAGAACACCGGGGAGCTGTTTTTT; CDR3: CASSPRENTGELFF
size: -; length: 14; J: TRBJ2-7; V: TRBV5-4; D: -; DNA: TGTGCCAGCAGCGCGGCAGGGGATCCCTACGAGCAGTACTTC; CDR3: CASSAAGDPYEQYF
size: once; length: 11; J: TRBJ2-2; V: TRBV6-6; D: -; DNA: TGTGCCAGCATTGGTGCCGGGGAGCTGTTTTTT; CDR3: CASIGAGELFF
size: -; length: 13; J: TRBJ2-7; V: TRBV30; D: TRBD2; DNA: TGTGCCTGGTGTAGCGGGAGAAGCTACGAGCAGTACTTC; CDR3: CAWCSGRSYEQYF
size: -; length: 16; J: TRBJ1-2; V: TRBV28; D: TRBD1; DNA: TGTGCCAGCAGTTTCCGCAGGGGGCGAAGTCACTATGGCTACACCTTC; CDR3: CASSFRRGRSHYGYTF
size: -; length: 13; J: TRBJ1-5; V: TRBV19; D: -; DNA: TGTGCCAGTAGTAGAACCAGCAATCAGCCCCAGCATTTT; CDR3: CASSRTSNQPQHF
size: -; length: 16; J: TRBJ1-2; V: TRBV11-2; D: -; DNA: TGTGCCAGCAGCTTAGTTGCCGGACTTTCTAACTATGGCTACACCTTC; CDR3: CASSLVAGLSNYGYTF
size: -; length: 13; J: TRBJ2-1; V: TRBV29-1; D: -; DNA: TGCAGCGAGATCGGCGGGGTGTCCGATGAGCAGTTCTTC; CDR3: CSEIGGVSDEQFF
size: -; length: 15; J: TRBJ2-1; V: TRBV6-5; D: -; DNA: TGTGCCAGCAGTTACGCCCGGGGCCCCTACAATGAGCAGTTCTTC; CDR3: CASSYARGPYNEQFF
size: once; length: 14; J: TRBJ2-7; V: TRBV7-9; D: -; DNA: TGTGCCAGCAGCTTAATTGGGGTGATCTACGAGCAGTACTTC; CDR3: CASSLIGVIYEQYF
size: -; length: 14; J: TRBJ2-1; V: TRBV14; D: TRBD2; DNA: TGTGCCAGCAGCCGTAGCGGGAGGTCCAATGAGCAGTTCTTC; CDR3: CASSRSGRSNEQFF
size: -; length: 14; J: TRBJ2-7; V: TRBV7-9; D: -; DNA: TGTGCCAGCAGCTTACCCCCGGGGAGGTACGAGCAGTACTTC; CDR3: CASSLPPGRYEQYF
size: -; length: 15; J: TRBJ1-1; V: TRBV19; D: -; DNA: TGTGCCAGTAGTATAGATCAGGGGTTAGACACTGAAGCTTTCTTT; CDR3: CASSIDQGLDTEAFF
size: once; length: 15; J: TRBJ2-3; V: TRBV7-3; D: -; DNA: TGTGCCAGCAGCCCCGGGACTTCGAGGATCGATACGCAGTATTTT; CDR3: CASSPGTSRIDTQYF
size: -; length: 17; J: TRBJ1-3; V: TRBV15; D: -; DNA: TGTGCCACCAGCAGAACCAAGGGACGTTCAACTGGAAACACCATATATTTT; CDR3: CATSRTKGRSTGNTIYF
size: -; length: 16; J: TRBJ2-7; V: TRBV11-1; D: -; DNA: TGTGCCAGCAGCTTGGACCGGACGGGAGCCCTCCTCGAGCAGTACTTC; CDR3: CASSLDRTGALLEQYF
size: -; length: 15; J: TRBJ2-7; V: TRBV11-1; D: TRBD1; DNA: TGTGCCAGCAGCCCGAGGACAGGGGGCAGGGACGAGCAGTACTTC; CDR3: CASSPRTGGRDEQYF
size: -; length: 16; J: TRBJ2-7; V: TRBV6-5; D: TRBD2; DNA: TGTGCCAGCAGTTATTCGAGCGGGGCCCGCTCCTACGAGCAGTACTTC; CDR3: CASSYSSGARSYEQYF
size: -; length: 14; J: TRBJ2-7; V: TRBV9; D: -; DNA: TGTGCCAGCAGCGTAGCACAGGGCTCCTACGAGCAGTACTTC; CDR3: CASSVAQGSYEQYF
size: -; length: 14; J: TRBJ2-3; V: TRBV9; D: -; DNA: TGTGCCAGCAGCGCGGGTGACAGCACAGATACGCAGTATTTT; CDR3: CASSAGDSTDTQYF
size: -; length: 11; J: TRBJ1-2; V: TRBV6-1; D: -; DNA: TGTGCCAGCAGTGGGGGCTATGGCTACACCTTC; CDR3: CASSGGYGYTF
size: -; length: 17; J: TRBJ2-3; V: TRBV27; D: TRBD2; DNA: TGTGCCAGCAGGAGACTAGCGGGAGTGATCCCCACAGATACGCAGTATTTT; CDR3: CASRRLAGVIPTDTQYF
size: -; length: 15; J: TRBJ2-1; V: TRBV15; D: TRBD2; DNA: TGTGCCACCAGCAGAGTACTAGCGGTCTACAATGAGCAGTTCTTC; CDR3: CATSRVLAVYNEQFF
size: -; length: 15; J: TRBJ2-7; V: TRBV28; D: TRBD2; DNA: TGTGCCAGCAGTACTGGGACTAGCGGGACCTACGAGCAGTACTTC; CDR3: CASSTGTSGTYEQYF
size: -; length: 13; J: TRBJ1-2; V: TRBV7-9; D: -; DNA: TGTGCCAGCAGCTTAGGGACAGAGAATGGCTACACCTTC; CDR3: CASSLGTENGYTF
size: -; length: 15; J: TRBJ1-5; V: TRBV19; D: -; DNA: TGTGCCAGTAGCTTCGGGCCAGTCGGCAATCAGCCCCAGCATTTT; CDR3: CASSFGPVGNQPQHF
size: -; length: 13; J: TRBJ1-5; V: TRBV4-2; D: TRBD1; DNA: TGTGCCAGCAGCCACCAAGGGGGACAGGGACAGCATTTT; CDR3: CASSHQGGQGQHF
size: -; length: 15; J: TRBJ1-4; V: TRBV6-1; D: -; DNA: TGTGCCAGCAGTGAAATCGTGGGGGGAGGTGAAAAACTGTTTTTT; CDR3: CASSEIVGGGEKLFF
size: -; length: 14; J: TRBJ2-7; V: TRBV19; D: -; DNA: TGTGCCAGTAGTTACCGGGTCTCTTCCTACGAGCAGTACTTC; CDR3: CASSYRVSSYEQYF
size: -; length: 14; J: TRBJ2-1; V: TRBV7-9; D: TRBD2; DNA: TGTGCCAGCAGCTTAGGGGGACTAGACAATGAGCAGTTCTTC; CDR3: CASSLGGLDNEQFF
size: once; length: 15; J: TRBJ1-1; V: TRBV27; D: TRBD1; DNA: TGTGCCAGCAGTTTATCGGGGACAGGGAATACTGAAGCTTTCTTT; CDR3: CASSLSGTGNTEAFF
size: -; length: 15; J: TRBJ2-1; V: TRBV13; D: TRBD1; DNA: TGTGCCAGCAGCTTAGAGGGGACAGGATACAATGAGCAGTTCTTC; CDR3: CASSLEGTGYNEQFF
size: -; length: 15; J: TRBJ1-2; V: TRBV10-3; D: TRBD1; DNA: TGTGCCATCAGTGGAGGGGGACAGGGCACCTATGGCTACACCTTC; CDR3: CAISGGGQGTYGYTF
size: -; length: 13; J: TRBJ1-2; V: TRBV5-6; D: -; DNA: TGTGCCAGCAGCTTTAATGACGCTCTGGGCTACACCTTC; CDR3: CASSFNDALGYTF
size: -; length: 18; J: TRBJ2-5; V: TRBV4-2; D: -; DNA: TGTGCCAGCAGCCAAGATCACCCACTAGCAGATACTCGTGAGACCCAGTACTTC; CDR3: CASSQDHPLADTRETQYF
size: -; length: 19; J: TRBJ1-5; V: TRBV27; D: -; DNA: TGTGCCAGCAGCCCATCATCGCTTCCCGGCGGGTATAGCAATCAGCCCCAGCATTTT; CDR3: CASSPSSLPGGYSNQPQHF
size: -; length: 13; J: TRBJ1-5; V: TRBV7-2; D: -; DNA: TGTGCCAGCAGCTATCTTAGCAATCAGCCCCAGCATTTT; CDR3: CASSYLSNQPQHF
size: once; length: 15; J: TRBJ1-5; V: TRBV27; D: TRBD1; DNA: TGTGCCAGCAGCCCGAGGGGGCCGAGTAGTCAGCCCCAGCATTTT; CDR3: CASSPRGPSSQPQHF
size: once; length: 17; J: TRBJ1-4; V: TRBV29-1; D: TRBD1; DNA: TGCAGCGTGAGGGGGACAGAAGACTCCGCAACTAATGAAAAACTGTTTTTT; CDR3: CSVRGTEDSATNEKLFF
size: -; length: 13; J: TRBJ1-1; V: TRBV28; D: -; DNA: TGTGCCAGCAGACAGGGTGGTTGGACTGAAGCTTTCTTT; CDR3: CASRQGGWTEAFF